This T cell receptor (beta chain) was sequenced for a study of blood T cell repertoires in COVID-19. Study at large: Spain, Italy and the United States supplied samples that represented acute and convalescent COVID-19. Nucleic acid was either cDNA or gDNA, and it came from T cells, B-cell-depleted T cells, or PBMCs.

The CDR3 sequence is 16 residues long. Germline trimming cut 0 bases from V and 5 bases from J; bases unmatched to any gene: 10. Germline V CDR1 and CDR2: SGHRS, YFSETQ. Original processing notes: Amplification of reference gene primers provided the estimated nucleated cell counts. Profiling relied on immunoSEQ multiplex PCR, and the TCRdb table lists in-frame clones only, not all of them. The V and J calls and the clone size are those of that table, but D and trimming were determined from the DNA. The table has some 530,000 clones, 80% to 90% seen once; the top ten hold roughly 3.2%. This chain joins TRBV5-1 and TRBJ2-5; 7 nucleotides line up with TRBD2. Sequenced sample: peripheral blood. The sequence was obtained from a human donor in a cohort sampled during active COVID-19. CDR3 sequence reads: CASSLETAGVYETQYF. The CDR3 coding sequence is TGCGCCAGCAGCTTGGAAACGGCGGGAGTTTATGAGACCCAGTACTTC.